The clone carrying this TCR beta chain was seen a handful of times. The antigen remains unidentified. The entry originates in a study of T cell repertoires in cytomegalovirus infection. Across the whole study: HLA-C-restricted CMV epitopes, recently identified, and well-studied HLA-B-restricted ones were used by the study. TCR beta signatures that were public indicated CMV infection and matching HLA type. Study observations and caveats: In two of eight donors, the top clonotype was HLA-C-restricted CMV-specific.

The CDR3 runs to 13 residues. Trimming removed 2 bases at V and 7 bases at J, with 11 bases between. Germline CDR1 is ENHRY and CDR2 is SYGVKD. Via MiXCR, TCRdb re-called the reads, giving one row per CDR3 protein. The sample lists approximately 340,000 distinct CDR3 sequences, about 27% occurring once. This TCR derives from a human donor in good health (CMV status not recorded). Some clones in this sample may be carry-over from other donors' samples. The V gene is TRBV10-3, the J gene TRBJ1-1, with D possibly matching TRBD1 (6 bases). Sequencing used cultured PBMCs, obtained from culture after CMV antigen stimulation. The CDR3: CAISEGAGDEAFF. CDR3 DNA: TGTGCCATCAGTGAGGGGGCAGGGGATGAAGCTTTCTTT.